This is a list of T cell receptor beta chains from one sample in a study of T cell repertoires in cytomegalovirus infection. TCRdb reprocessed the reads with MiXCR, giving one entry per CDR3 protein. The data show 500,000 to 600,000 distinct CDR3 sequences, approximately 15% seen once. Source material: CD8+ T cells from PBMCs. The receptors here all came from a human donor in good health (CMV status not recorded). Some clones in this sample may be carry-over from other donors' samples. CDR3s include the opening cysteine and the closing phenylalanine or tryptophan. The order of the fields is J gene, V gene, D gene, clone size, CDR3 DNA, CDR3 protein. The D gene is left open where the match is weak. Rows may omit the clone size; those that give it use once, few, many or a size class.

TRBJ1-1,TRBV4-1,.,few,TGCGCCAGCAGCGACCGACAGACTGAAGCTTTCTTT,CASSDRQTEAFF
TRBJ2-7,TRBV27,.,few,TGTGCCAGCGGACAATTCTACGAGCAGTACTTC,CASGQFYEQYF
TRBJ2-1,TRBV11-2,TRBD2,many,TGTGCCAGCAGCTACGGACTAGCGGGAAGAGCTCCTACAATGAGGGCTTCGGATGAGCAGTTCTTC,CASSYGLAGRAPTMRASDEQFF
TRBJ1-2,TRBV12-3/TRBV12-4,TRBD1,many,TGTGCCAGCAGTCAATCAGGGGGTTTCTATGGCTACACCTTC,CASSQSGGFYGYTF
TRBJ1-5,TRBV15,.,few,TGTGCCACCAGCAGGGGTTTAAACAGCAATCAGCCCCAGCATTTT,CATSRGLNSNQPQHF
TRBJ1-1,TRBV4-1,.,.,TGCGCCAGCAGCCCTAGCGGGTGGATGAACACTGAAGCTTTCTTT,CASSPSGWMNTEAFF
TRBJ2-4,TRBV29-1,.,.,TGCAGCGTTCGATCCGGGACGAAAAACATTCAGTACTTC,CSVRSGTKNIQYF
TRBJ1-4,TRBV6-5,.,.,TGTGCCAGCACCCCTCTGTGGGGAGGGGGAGCAACTAATGAAAAACTGTTTTTT,CASTPLWGGGATNEKLFF
TRBJ1-6,TRBV20-1,.,few,TGCAGTGCTCCTTCCGGACAGAATCGGAATTCACCCCTCCACTTT,CSAPSGQNRNSPLHF
TRBJ2-3,TRBV6-2/TRBV6-3,TRBD2,few,TGTGCCAGCAGTAACCCAAGCGGGGGGGGTCCAGATACGCAGTATTTT,CASSNPSGGGPDTQYF
TRBJ2-6,TRBV9,TRBD1,few,TGTGCCAGCAGCGTTTCTCCGGGACAGAGTTCCTCTGGGGCCAACGTCCTGACTTTC,CASSVSPGQSSSGANVLTF
TRBJ1-2,TRBV27,TRBD1,many,TGTGCCAGCAGTTATCACCCGGGACAGGAAGACTATGGCTACACCTTC,CASSYHPGQEDYGYTF
TRBJ1-6,TRBV14,TRBD1,many,TGTGCCAGCAGCCTCGGGACAGGTTCCCTTGGTTCACCCCTCCACTTT,CASSLGTGSLGSPLHF
TRBJ2-7,TRBV6-1,.,.,TGTGCCAGCAGTGAATCTTATTACTACGAGCAGTACTTC,CASSESYYYEQYF
TRBJ2-2,TRBV5-1,.,.,TGCGCCAGTTCGTGGGACGGAACCGGGGAGCTGTTTTTT,CASSWDGTGELFF